This T cell receptor (beta chain) was captured in a study of low-dose radiotherapy and immunotherapy resistance in tumors. Overall study context: Cohort 2's total reached 13 Gy over 26 weeks, at 1 Gy per fraction every two weeks. Ipilimumab 1 mg/kg every six weeks, together with nivolumab 240 mg every two weeks, was given intravenously to patients. Administration of intravenous cyclophosphamide at 200 mg/m2 took place every two weeks, one day before radiation and immunotherapy.

Priming of first-strand cDNA relied on TRAV- and TRBV-specific primers (covering alpha and beta chains). With a constant-region primer and a V-primer adapter, TCRs were subjected to roughly 20 PCR cycles of amplification. Each CDR3 protein is one row after TCRdb ran MiXCR on the reads. The profile covers 30,000 to 40,000 distinct CDR3 sequences, with less than 25% appearing a single time and about a tenth taken by the ten largest. The CDR3 spans 19 residues. The germline gives CDR1 MDHEN, CDR2 SYDVKM. Losses at the gene ends were 3 bases for V and 0 bases for J; bases not matched to a gene: 10. This clonotype was counted many times. Specified time point: after trial treatment. Treatment defined: LDRT plus nivolumab, ipilimumab, low-dose cyclophosphamide and aspirin (RACIN trial). Those eligible were patients bearing advanced solid tumors lacking tumor-infiltrating lymphocytes.

Sequenced here: PBMCs, sampled after low-dose radiotherapy plus immunotherapy. The source is a female donor with ovarian cancer. The gene calls are TRBV28 and TRBJ2-3, with 12 nucleotides matching TRBD2. DNA for the CDR3: TGTGCCAGCAGTTTCTCCTCTAGCGGGAGGGGTACTAGCACAGATACGCAGTATTTT. Its protein is CASSFSSSGRGTSTDTQYF. Complete variable domain (other parts from reference TRBV28 and TRBJ2-3): DVKVTQSSRYLVKRTGEKVFLECVQDMDHENMFWYRQDPGLGLRLIYFSYDVKMKEKGDIPEGYSVSREKKERFSLILESASTNQTSMYLCASSFSSSGRGTSTDTQYFGPGTRLTVL.